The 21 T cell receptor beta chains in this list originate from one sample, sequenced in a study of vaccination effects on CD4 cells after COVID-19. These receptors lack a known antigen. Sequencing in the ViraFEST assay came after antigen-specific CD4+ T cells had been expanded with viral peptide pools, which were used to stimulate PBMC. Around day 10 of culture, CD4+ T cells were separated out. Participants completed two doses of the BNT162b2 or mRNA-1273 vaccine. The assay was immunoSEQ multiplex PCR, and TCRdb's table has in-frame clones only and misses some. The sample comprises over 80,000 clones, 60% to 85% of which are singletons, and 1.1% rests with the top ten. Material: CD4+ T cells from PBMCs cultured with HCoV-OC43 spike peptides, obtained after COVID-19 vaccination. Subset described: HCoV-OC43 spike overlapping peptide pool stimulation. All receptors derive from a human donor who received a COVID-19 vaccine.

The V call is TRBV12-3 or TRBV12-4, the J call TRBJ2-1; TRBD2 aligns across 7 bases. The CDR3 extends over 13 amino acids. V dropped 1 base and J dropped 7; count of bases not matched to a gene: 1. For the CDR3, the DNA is TGTGCCAGCAGTTTAGTCGGGAGGAATGAGCAGTTCTTC. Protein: CASSLVGRNEQFF.

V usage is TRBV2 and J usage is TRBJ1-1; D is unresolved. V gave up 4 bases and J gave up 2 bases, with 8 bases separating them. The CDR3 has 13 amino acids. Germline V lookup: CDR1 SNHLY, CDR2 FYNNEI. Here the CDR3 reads CASSGSPNTEAFF. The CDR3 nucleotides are TGTGCCAGCAGTGGGAGTCCTAACACTGAAGCTTTCTTT.

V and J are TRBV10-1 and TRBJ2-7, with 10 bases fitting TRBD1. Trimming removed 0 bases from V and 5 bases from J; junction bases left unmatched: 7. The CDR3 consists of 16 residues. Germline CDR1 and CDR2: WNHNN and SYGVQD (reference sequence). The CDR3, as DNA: TGCGCCAGCAGTGAGTCCAGGGACAGGGGATGGAACGAGCAGTACGTC. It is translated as CASSESRDRGWNEQYV.

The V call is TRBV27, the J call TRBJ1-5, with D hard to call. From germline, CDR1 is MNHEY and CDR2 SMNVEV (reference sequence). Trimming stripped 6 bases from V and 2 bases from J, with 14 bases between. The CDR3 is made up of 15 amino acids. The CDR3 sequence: CASSRATPGNQPQHF. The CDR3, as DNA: TGTGCCAGCAGCCGGGCCACACCGGGCAATCAGCCCCAGCATTTT.

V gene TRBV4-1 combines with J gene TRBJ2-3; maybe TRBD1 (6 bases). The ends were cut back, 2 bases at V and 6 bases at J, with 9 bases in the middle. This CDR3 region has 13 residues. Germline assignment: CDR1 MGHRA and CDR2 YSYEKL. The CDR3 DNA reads TGCGCCAGCAGCCAACCCCAGGGGGATACGCAGTATTTT. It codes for CASSQPQGDTQYF.

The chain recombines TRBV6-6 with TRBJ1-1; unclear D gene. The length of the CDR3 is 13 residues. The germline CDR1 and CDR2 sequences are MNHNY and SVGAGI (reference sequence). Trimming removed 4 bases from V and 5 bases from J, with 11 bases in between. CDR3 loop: CASSSRPGTEAFF. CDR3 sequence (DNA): TGTGCCAGCAGTTCCCGCCCGGGTACTGAAGCTTTCTTT.

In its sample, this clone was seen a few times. Written as DNA, the CDR3 is TGTGCCAGCAGCCCTTTAGGGGGGGCATGGAAGGTGGGGCAGTTCTTC. This sequence encodes CASSPLGGAWKVGQFF. J is TRBJ2-1 and V is TRBV6-2 or TRBV6-3, with D possibly matching TRBD2 (7 bases). The germline gives CDR1 MNHEY, CDR2 SVGEGT. The CDR3 consists of 16 residues. Trimming cost V 6 bases and J 12 bases, with 27 bases left between them.

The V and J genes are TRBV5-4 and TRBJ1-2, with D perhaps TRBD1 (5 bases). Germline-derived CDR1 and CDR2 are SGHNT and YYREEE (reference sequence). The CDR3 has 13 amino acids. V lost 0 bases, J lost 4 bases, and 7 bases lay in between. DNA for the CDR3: TGTGCCAGCAGCTTGGGACAGAGCTATGGCTACACCTTC. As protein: CASSLGQSYGYTF.

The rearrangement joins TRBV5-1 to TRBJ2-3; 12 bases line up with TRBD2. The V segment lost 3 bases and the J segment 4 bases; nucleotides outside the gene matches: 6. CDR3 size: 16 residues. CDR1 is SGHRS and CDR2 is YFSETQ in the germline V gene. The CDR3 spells CASSSLAGGLADTQYF. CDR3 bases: TGCGCCAGCAGCTCGCTAGCGGGGGGGCTCGCAGATACGCAGTATTTT.

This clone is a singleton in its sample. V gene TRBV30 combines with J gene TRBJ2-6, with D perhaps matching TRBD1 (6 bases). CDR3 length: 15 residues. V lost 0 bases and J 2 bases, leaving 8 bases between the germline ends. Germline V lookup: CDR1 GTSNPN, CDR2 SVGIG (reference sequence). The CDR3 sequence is CAWSVQGTGANVLTF. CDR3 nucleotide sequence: TGTGCCTGGAGTGTACAGGGTACTGGGGCCAACGTCCTGACTTTC. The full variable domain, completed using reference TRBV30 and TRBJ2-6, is SQTIHQWPATLVQPVGSPLSLECTVEGTSNPNLYWYRQAAGRGLQLLFYSVGIGQISSEVPQNLSASRPQDRQFILSSKKLLLSDSGFYLCAWSVQGTGANVLTFGAGSRLTVL.

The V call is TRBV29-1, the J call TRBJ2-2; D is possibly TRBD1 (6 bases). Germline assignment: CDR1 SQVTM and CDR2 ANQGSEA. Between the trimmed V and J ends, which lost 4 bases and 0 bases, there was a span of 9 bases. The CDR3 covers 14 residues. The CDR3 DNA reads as TGCAGCGTTGTAGACAGGACGAACACCGGGGAGCTGTTTTTT. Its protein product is CSVVDRTNTGELFF.

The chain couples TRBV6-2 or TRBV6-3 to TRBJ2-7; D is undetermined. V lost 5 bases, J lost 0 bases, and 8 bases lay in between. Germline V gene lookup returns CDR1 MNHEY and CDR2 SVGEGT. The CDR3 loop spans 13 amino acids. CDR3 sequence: CASSGPLSYEQYV. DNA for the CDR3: TGTGCCAGCAGTGGGCCTCTCTCCTACGAGCAGTACGTC.

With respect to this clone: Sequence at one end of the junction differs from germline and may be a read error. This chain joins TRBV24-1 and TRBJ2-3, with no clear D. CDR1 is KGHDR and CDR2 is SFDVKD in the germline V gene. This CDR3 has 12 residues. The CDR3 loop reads CATSNSGRSKHF. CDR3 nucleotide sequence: TGTGCCACCAGTAACTCCGGCCGCTCGAAACATTTT.

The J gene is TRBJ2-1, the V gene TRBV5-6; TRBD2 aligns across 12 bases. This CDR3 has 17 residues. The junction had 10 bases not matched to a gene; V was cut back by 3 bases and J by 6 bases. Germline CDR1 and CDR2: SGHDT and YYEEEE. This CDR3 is CASSSAVLAGGGNEQFF. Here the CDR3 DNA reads TGTGCCAGCAGCTCTGCTGTACTAGCGGGGGGCGGCAATGAGCAGTTCTTC. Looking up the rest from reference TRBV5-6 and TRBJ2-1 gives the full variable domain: DAGVTQSPTHLIKTRGQQVTLRCSPKSGHDTVSWYQQALGQGPQFIFQYYEEEERQRGNFPDRFSGHQFPNYSSELNVNALLLGDSALYLCASSSAVLAGGGNEQFFGPGTRLTVL.

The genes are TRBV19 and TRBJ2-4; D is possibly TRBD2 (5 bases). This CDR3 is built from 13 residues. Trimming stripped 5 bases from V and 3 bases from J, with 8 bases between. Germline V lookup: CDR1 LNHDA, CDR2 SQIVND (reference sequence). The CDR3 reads CASSAAGKNIQYF. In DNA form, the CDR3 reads TGTGCCAGTAGTGCGGCGGGCAAAAACATTCAGTACTTC.

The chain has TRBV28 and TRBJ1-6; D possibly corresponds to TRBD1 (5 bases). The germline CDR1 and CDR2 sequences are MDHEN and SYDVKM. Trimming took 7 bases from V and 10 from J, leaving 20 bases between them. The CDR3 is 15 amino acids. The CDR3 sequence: CASTRRSGYGSPLHF. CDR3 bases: TGTGCCAGCACCCGGAGGTCAGGGTACGGATCACCCCTCCACTTT. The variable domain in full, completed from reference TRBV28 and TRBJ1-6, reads DVKVTQSSRYLVKRTGEKVFLECVQDMDHENMFWYRQDPGLGLRLIYFSYDVKMKEKGDIPEGYSVSREKKERFSLILESASTNQTSMYLCASTRRSGYGSPLHFGNGTRLTVT.

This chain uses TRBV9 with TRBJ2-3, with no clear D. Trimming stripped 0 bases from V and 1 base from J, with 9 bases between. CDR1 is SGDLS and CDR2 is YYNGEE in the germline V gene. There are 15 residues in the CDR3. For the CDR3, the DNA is TGTGCCAGCAGCGTAGCTTTGCTGGGCACAGATACGCAGTATTTT. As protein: CASSVALLGTDTQYF.

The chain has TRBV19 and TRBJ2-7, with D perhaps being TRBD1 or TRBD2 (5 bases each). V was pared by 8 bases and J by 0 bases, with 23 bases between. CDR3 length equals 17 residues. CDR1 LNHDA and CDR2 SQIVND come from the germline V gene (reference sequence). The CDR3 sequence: CASSPGPGAGCSYEQYV. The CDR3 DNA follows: TGTGCCAGTTCTCCGGGACCCGGGGCTGGTTGCTCCTACGAGCAGTACGTC.

The CDR3: CASSTRDRDEKLFF. The CDR3 nucleotides read TGTGCCAGCTCGACGCGGGACAGGGACGAAAAACTGTTTTTT. The rearrangement links TRBV18 to TRBJ1-4; 9 bases agree with TRBD1. J was trimmed by 8 bases and V by 6 bases; bases with no gene match: 7. The germline gives CDR1 KGHSH, CDR2 LQKENI. This CDR3 region has 14 residues.

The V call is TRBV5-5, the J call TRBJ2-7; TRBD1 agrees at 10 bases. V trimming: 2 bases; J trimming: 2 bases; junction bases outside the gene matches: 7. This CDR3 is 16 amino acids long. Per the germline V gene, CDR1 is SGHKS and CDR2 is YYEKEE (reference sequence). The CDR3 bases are TGTGCCAGCAGCTTCTACGGACAGGGGGGACCCTACGAGCAGTACGTC. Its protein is CASSFYGQGGPYEQYV.

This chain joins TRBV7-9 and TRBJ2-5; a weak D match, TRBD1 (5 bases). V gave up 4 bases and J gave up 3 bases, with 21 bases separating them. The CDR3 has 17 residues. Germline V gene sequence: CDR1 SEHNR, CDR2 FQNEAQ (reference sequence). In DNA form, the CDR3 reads TGTGCCAGCAGCTCACCAGAGTCGGAAGGGGTTGAAGAGACCCAGTACTTC. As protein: CASSSPESEGVEETQYF.